The 10 T cell receptor beta chains below were found in one sample sequenced in a study of T-cell memory formation after mild COVID-19. One entry per CDR3 protein, called by TCRdb with MiXCR from the 5' RACE reads. The sample yields 350,000 to 450,000 distinct CDR3 sequences, approximately 24% seen once. The specimen was PBMCs or a T cell subset sorted from them (not recorded which). Source of these receptors: an adult woman who had mild COVID-19 (a few samples of this study predate the infection). Cell type and time point are not known.

There are many counts of this clonotype. The V call is TRBV5-6, the J call TRBJ2-1; 11 bases agree with TRBD1. The trim removed 3 bases at V and 7 bases at J, leaving 0 bases unmatched. The CDR3 is made up of 13 amino acids. Germline V lookup: CDR1 SGHDT, CDR2 YYEEEE. The CDR3 spells CASSWDRGNEQFF. CDR3 coding DNA: TGTGCCAGCAGCTGGGACAGGGGGAATGAGCAGTTCTTC.

The chain uses TRBV4-1 and TRBJ2-2; D unclear. This CDR3 is built from 14 residues. V lost 4 bases and J lost 4, with 10 bases in between. Germline CDR1 MGHRA, CDR2 YSYEKL. The CDR3 spells CASSPIFGTGELFF. CDR3 nucleotide sequence: TGCGCCAGCAGCCCGATTTTCGGCACCGGGGAGCTGTTTTTT.

This clonotype showed up just a few times. J is TRBJ2-2 and V is TRBV9; 10 bases agree with TRBD2. V shed 0 bases and J 7 bases; nucleotides not matched to a gene: 9. The CDR3 is 17 amino acids. Germline values: CDR1 SGDLS, CDR2 YYNGEE. The CDR3 loop reads CASSVAASGRAHGELFF. CDR3 DNA sequence: TGTGCCAGCAGCGTAGCAGCCAGCGGGAGGGCCCACGGGGAGCTGTTTTTT.

This clonotype occurred many times. The J gene is TRBJ2-3, the V gene TRBV7-6; either TRBD1 or TRBD2 may fit D (5 bases each). V dropped 5 bases and J dropped 1 base, with 19 bases sitting between them. In germline, CDR1 is SGHVS, CDR2 FNYEAQ. This CDR3 region has 17 residues. DNA of the CDR3: TGTGCCAGCAGCAGTGGGGGTAGGCGGGCCCGCACAGATACGCAGTATTTT. This sequence encodes CASSSGGRRARTDTQYF.

The chain combines TRBV7-2 with TRBJ2-2, with 7 bases that match TRBD2. Germline values: CDR1 SGHTA, CDR2 FQGNSA. J gave up 8 bases and V 7 bases, and 4 bases lay outside the gene matches. CDR3 length equals 12 residues. The CDR3 here is CASISGTGELFF. The CDR3 bases are TGTGCCAGCATAAGCGGGACTGGGGAGCTGTTTTTT.

This clonotype was observed a handful of times. The chain is built from TRBV12-3 or TRBV12-4 and TRBJ1-1; TRBD1 aligns across 10 bases. The CDR3 sequence is 11 residues long. Trimming removed 4 bases from V and 14 bases from J; junction bases left unmatched: 4. For the CDR3, the DNA is TGTGCCAGCAGTTCCGGGACAGGGGCGTTCTTT. The encoded protein is CASSSGTGAFF.

This clonotype has a count of ten or more. The V call is TRBV24-1, the J call TRBJ2-7; possible D gene TRBD1, 5 bases. The germline gives CDR1 KGHDR, CDR2 SFDVKD. The V gene lost 4 bases and the J gene lost 3 bases, with 9 bases spanning the gap. This CDR3 is 13 amino acids long. CDR3: CATSDPDSYEQYF. The CDR3 nucleotides are TGTGCCACCAGTGACCCAGACAGCTACGAGCAGTACTTC.

V and J are TRBV12-3 or TRBV12-4 and TRBJ2-1, with 8 bases lining up with TRBD1. The CDR3 spans 18 residues. Losses at the gene ends were 6 bases for V and 5 bases for J; bases not matched to a gene: 18. CDR3 amino acids: CASRERRRGLRPDNEQFF. The CDR3 DNA is TGTGCCAGCAGAGAACGCCGCAGGGGGCTCCGCCCAGACAATGAGCAGTTCTTC.

This sequence joins TRBV7-3 and TRBJ2-6; D is possibly TRBD1 or TRBD2 (7 bases each). The CDR3 spans 19 residues. Trimming cost V 2 bases and J 0 bases, with 17 bases left between them. Germline loops: CDR1 SGHTA, CDR2 FQGTGA. CDR3 sequence reads: CASSLSGGGSRSGANVLTF. CDR3 DNA sequence: TGTGCCAGCAGCTTATCAGGGGGGGGTTCCCGCTCTGGGGCCAACGTCCTGACTTTC.

The chain carries TRBV29-1 and TRBJ2-1, with D tentatively TRBD1 (6 bases). The CDR3 has 16 amino acids. V lost 1 base, J lost 2 bases, and 15 bases lay in between. Germline loops: CDR1 SQVTM, CDR2 ANQGSEA. CDR3 in amino acids: CSVEVLGTPTYNEQFF. CDR3 nucleotide sequence: TGCAGCGTTGAAGTTTTAGGGACACCAACCTACAATGAGCAGTTCTTC.